This T cell receptor (beta chain) was obtained from a study of cytomegalovirus exposure and HLA in healthy donors. Study-wide context: The same platform was used for the roughly 120 validation repertoires and the roughly 730 first-cohort repertoires, a later analysis reported.

Overall study results and limits: The tendency of first-cohort TCR clusters to co-occur in the roughly 130 validation repertoires emerged from a later analysis. Some TCR beta chains (roughly 160 of them) were listed as cytomegalovirus-associated.

Assay: immunoSEQ multiplex PCR; the TCRdb copy retains only in-frame clones and omits some. Seen here are over 200,000 clones, roughly 90% observed once, and the top ten hold 0.37%. Germline V gives CDR1 SNHLY, CDR2 FYNNEI. The CDR3 sequence is 14 residues long. V was pared by 6 bases and J by 2 bases, with 2 bases of the junction left unmatched. With regard to this clone: What it binds is not known.

The clonotype was recovered from a woman aged 18-29 years in good health and CMV-seronegative. Sequencing used PBMCs. The V call is TRBV2, the J call TRBJ2-2, with 8 bases fitting TRBD1. CDR3 protein: CASRDRVNTGELFF. CDR3 bases: TGTGCCAGCAGGGACAGGGTTAACACCGGGGAGCTGTTTTTT.